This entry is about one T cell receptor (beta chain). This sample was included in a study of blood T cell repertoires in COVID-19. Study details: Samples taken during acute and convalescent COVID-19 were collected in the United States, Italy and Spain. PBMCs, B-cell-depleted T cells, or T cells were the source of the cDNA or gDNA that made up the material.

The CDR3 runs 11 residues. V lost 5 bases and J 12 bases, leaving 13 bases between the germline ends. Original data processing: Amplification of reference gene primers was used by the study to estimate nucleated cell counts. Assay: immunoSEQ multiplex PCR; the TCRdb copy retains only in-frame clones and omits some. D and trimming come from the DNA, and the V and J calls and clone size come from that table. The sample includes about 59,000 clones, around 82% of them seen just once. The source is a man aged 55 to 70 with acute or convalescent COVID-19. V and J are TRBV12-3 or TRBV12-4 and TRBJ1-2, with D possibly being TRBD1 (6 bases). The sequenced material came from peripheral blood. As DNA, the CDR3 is TGTGCCAGCAGTCTAGGAGGGACAAACACCTTC. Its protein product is CASSLGGTNTF.